What follows are 32 T cell receptor beta chains derived from one specimen sequenced in a study of T cell responses to AZD1222 COVID-19 vaccine. The method was immunoSEQ multiplex PCR; TCRdb's version includes in-frame clones alone and lacks a portion of them. The sample shows 110,000 or so clones, 86% of them seen only once. Source: peripheral blood, taken 28 days after the second AZD1222 dose. The source of these receptors is an adult who received the AZD1222 COVID-19 vaccine.

The chain recombines TRBV5-4 with TRBJ1-2, with a possible D match to TRBD1 (5 bases). Germline V gene lookup returns CDR1 SGHNT and CDR2 YYREEE (reference sequence). The CDR3 contains 14 residues. Trimming took off 6 bases at V and 6 bases at J, with 18 bases between the two ends. In DNA form, the CDR3 reads TGTGCCAGCACCCTCCCCGGGCGGGGCGATGGCTACACCTTC. This gives the protein CASTLPGRGDGYTF. The whole variable domain, filled in from reference TRBV5-4 and TRBJ1-2, reads ETGVTQSPTHLIKTRGQQVTLRCSSQSGHNTVSWYQQALGQGPQFIFQYYREEENGRGNFPPRFSGLQFPNYSSELNVNALELDDSALYLCASTLPGRGDGYTFGSGTRLTVV.

The chain has TRBV11-2 and TRBJ2-2; D unclear. V dropped 6 bases and J dropped 0 bases, with 11 bases sitting between them. This CDR3 comprises 15 residues. In germline, CDR1 is SGHAT, CDR2 FQNNGV. The CDR3 loop is CASRSIRANTGELFF. The CDR3 DNA reads TGTGCCAGCAGATCGATCCGAGCGAACACCGGGGAGCTGTTTTTT.

This clone was counted a few times. V is TRBV6-5 and J is TRBJ1-4; D ambiguous. The CDR3 is 13 amino acids. V shed 11 bases and J shed 2 bases, with 12 bases lying between them. The germline V gene encodes CDR1 MNHEY and CDR2 SVGAGI. This CDR3 reads CAGSLKTNEKLFF. Here the CDR3 DNA reads TGTGCCGGATCACTGAAGACTAATGAAAAACTGTTTTTT.

The chain carries TRBV25-1 and TRBJ1-5; D uncertain. The CDR3 extends over 14 amino acids. V lost 3 bases and J lost 6, with 12 bases in between. Germline V gene data show CDR1 as MGHDK and CDR2 as SYGVNS. CDR3 in DNA: TGTGCCAGCAGTGAGAGCGAGGTGTTTCAGCCCCAGCATTTT. Translated, it gives CASSESEVFQPQHF.

The chain employs TRBV11-3 and TRBJ1-3; D is ambiguous. The CDR3 is 14 residues long. Germline V gene sequence: CDR1 SGHNT, CDR2 YENEEA. V gave up 4 bases and J gave up 4 bases, with 11 bases separating them. For the CDR3, the DNA is TGTGCCAGCAGCTCTTTAAACGCGGGAAACACCATATATTTT. This encodes CASSSLNAGNTIYF. The variable domain in full, with the rest retrieved from reference TRBV11-3 and TRBJ1-3, is EAGVVQSPRYKIIEKKQPVAFWCNPISGHNTLYWYLQNLGQGPELLIRYENEEAVDDSQLPKDRFSAERLKGVDSTLKIQPAELGDSAVYLCASSSLNAGNTIYFGEGSWLTVV.

The V call is TRBV4-3, the J call TRBJ1-5; D perhaps matches TRBD1 (5 bases). The germline V gene has CDR1 LGHNA and CDR2 YSLEER. The CDR3 totals 15 residues. Trimming removed 1 base from V and 7 bases from J, with 14 bases in between. The CDR3 bases are TGCGCCAGCAGCCAAGTTGCTGGGGGTGGCCAGCCCCAGCATTTT. Translation gives CASSQVAGGGQPQHF.

The CDR3 loop is CASSQKTGKAFF. The CDR3 nucleotides are TGTGCCAGCAGCCAAAAGACAGGGAAAGCTTTCTTT. This rearrangement joins TRBV3-1 (or the pseudogene TRBV3-2) to TRBJ1-1, with 7 positions matching TRBD1. The CDR3 is made up of 12 amino acids. The V gene's germline CDR1 is LGHDT and CDR2 YNNKEL (reference sequence). Germline trimming cut 2 bases from V and 9 bases from J; bases unmatched to any gene: 3.

The chain recombines TRBV11-2 with TRBJ1-2; D unresolved. The CDR3 covers 12 residues. Germline V gives CDR1 SGHAT, CDR2 FQNNGV. Trimming left V 0 bases short and J 10 bases short, with 9 bases between. CDR3 in amino acids: CASSLDRGVYTF. CDR3 in DNA: TGTGCCAGCAGCTTAGATCGCGGGGTCTACACCTTC.

This chain uses TRBV2 with TRBJ1-2; TRBD1 agrees at 7 bases. The CDR3 runs to 13 residues. The trim removed 5 bases at V and 4 bases at J, leaving 4 bases unmatched. In germline, CDR1 is SNHLY, CDR2 FYNNEI. The CDR3 DNA follows: TGTGCCAGCAGTCCGGCAGGGGGCTATGGCTACACCTTC. Encoded protein: CASSPAGGYGYTF. Supplemented by reference TRBV2 and TRBJ1-2, the full variable domain reads EPEVTQTPSHQVTQMGQEVILRCVPISNHLYFYWYRQILGQKVEFLVSFYNNEISEKSEIFDDQFSVERPDGSNFTLKIRSTKLEDSAMYFCASSPAGGYGYTFGSGTRLTVV.

The chain recombines TRBV19 with TRBJ1-1; maybe TRBD1 (5 bases). The CDR3 consists of 13 residues. Germline V CDR1 and CDR2: LNHDA, SQIVND (reference sequence). V was cut by 10 bases and J by 5 bases, with 17 bases left in between. The CDR3 sequence is CATETGGWTEAFF. DNA of the CDR3: TGTGCCACCGAAACTGGGGGTTGGACTGAAGCTTTCTTT.

Here the CDR3 reads CASSYPSTGRNEQFF. CDR3 sequence (DNA): TGTGCCAGCAGTTATCCCTCGACAGGGCGGAATGAGCAGTTCTTC. The V call is TRBV6-5, the J call TRBJ2-1, with 7 bases lining up with TRBD1. The CDR3 spans 15 residues. Germline V gene data show CDR1 as MNHEY and CDR2 as SVGAGI. Trimming removed 3 bases from V and 7 bases from J; junction bases left unmatched: 9.

The chain recombines TRBV2 with TRBJ1-5; D call uncertain. Germline CDR1 SNHLY, CDR2 FYNNEI. The CDR3 extends over 13 amino acids. Trimming cost V 6 bases and J 7 bases, with 13 bases left between them. The CDR3 region is CASSGLRVQPQHF. In DNA form, the CDR3 reads TGTGCCAGCAGCGGACTCCGGGTGCAGCCCCAGCATTTT.

This chain connects TRBV28 to TRBJ1-6; D perhaps matches TRBD1 (6 bases). Germline V gene sequence: CDR1 MDHEN, CDR2 SYDVKM. V lost 6 bases and J 10 bases, leaving 13 bases between the germline ends. This CDR3 is 13 amino acids long. CDR3 coding DNA: TGTGCCAGCAGCATCCTAGGGGGGTCACCCCTCCACTTT. Translating gives CASSILGGSPLHF.

This chain connects TRBV11-2 to TRBJ2-1; no clear D. With 2 bases removed from V and 10 bases from J, the gap between germline ends came to 15 bases. The CDR3 is made up of 14 amino acids. Germline V lookup: CDR1 SGHAT, CDR2 FQNNGV. CDR3 in amino acids: CASSLSFSGLEQFF. In DNA, the CDR3 is TGTGCCAGCAGCTTAAGTTTTAGTGGGCTCGAGCAGTTCTTC.

The chain employs TRBV7-8 and TRBJ1-3; D not certain. This CDR3 spans 15 amino acids. V was trimmed by 1 base and J by 4 bases, leaving 11 bases between them. The germline gives CDR1 SGHVS, CDR2 FQNEAQ. The CDR3 loop reads CASSLVGQRGNTIYF. The CDR3 bases are TGTGCCAGCAGCTTAGTAGGTCAGCGAGGAAACACCATATATTTT.

The chain links TRBV5-1 to TRBJ2-5; 7 bases agree with TRBD2. The germline CDR1 and CDR2 sequences are SGHRS and YFSETQ. The CDR3 has 14 amino acids. V gave up 0 bases and J gave up 2 bases; unmatched junction bases: 1. The DNA of the CDR3 is TGCGCCAGCAGCTTGGGGCGGGGGCAAGAGACCCAGTACTTC. This encodes CASSLGRGQETQYF.

V is TRBV4-3 and J is TRBJ2-6; D is tentatively TRBD1 or TRBD2 (5 bases each). The CDR3 spans 16 residues. Germline V CDR1 and CDR2: LGHNA, YSLEER. Between the trimmed V and J ends, which lost 6 bases and 0 bases, there was a span of 12 bases. The chain's CDR3 is CASSEGPVSGANVLTF. The CDR3, as DNA: TGCGCCAGCAGTGAGGGACCGGTCTCTGGGGCCAACGTCCTGACTTTC.

The chain has TRBV7-8 and TRBJ1-2, with D possibly TRBD1 on 6 matching bases. This CDR3 comprises 13 residues. The V gene's germline CDR1 is SGHVS and CDR2 FQNEAQ. Trimming left V 0 bases short and J 7 bases short, with 9 bases between. CDR3 sequence: CASSLAGGSGYTF. The DNA of the CDR3 is TGTGCCAGCAGCTTAGCGGGGGGCAGTGGCTACACCTTC.

The J gene is TRBJ1-2, the V gene TRBV19, with D possibly TRBD1 on 5 matching bases. Per germline, CDR1 LNHDA and CDR2 SQIVND (reference sequence). Trimming left V 1 base short and J 4 bases short, with 10 bases between. The CDR3 has 14 amino acids. The DNA of the CDR3 is TGTGCCAGTAGTATAGCAGGGACCTTCTATGGCTACACCTTC. Translated, it gives CASSIAGTFYGYTF. The complete variable domain, with remaining parts taken from reference TRBV19 and TRBJ1-2, reads DGGITQSPKYLFRKEGQNVTLSCEQNLNHDAMYWYRQDPGQGLRLIYYSQIVNDFQKGDIAEGYSVSREKKESFPLTVTSAQKNPTAFYLCASSIAGTFYGYTFGSGTRLTVV.

The chain combines TRBV27 with TRBJ1-1; D is ambiguous. V lost 2 bases to trimming and J lost 3 bases, with 10 bases between them. Germline CDR1 and CDR2: MNHEY and SMNVEV (reference sequence). CDR3 length: 14 amino acids. CDR3: CASSLEGADTEAFF. The CDR3 nucleotides read TGTGCCAGCAGTTTAGAGGGCGCGGACACTGAAGCTTTCTTT.

The J gene is TRBJ2-5, the V gene TRBV6-5; unclear D gene. The germline V and J ends were trimmed by 6 bases and 3 bases, with 8 bases remaining between them. CDR1 is MNHEY and CDR2 is SVGAGI in the germline V gene. This CDR3 contains 12 residues. The CDR3 coding sequence is TGTGCCAGCAGAGCGAATAAAGAGACCCAGTACTTC. Amino acid sequence: CASRANKETQYF.

This CDR3 is CASSQEAAGAFSDTQYF. In nucleotides, the CDR3 is TGCGCCAGCAGCCAGGAAGCGGCGGGGGCCTTTAGCGATACGCAGTATTTT. This chain links TRBV4-3 with TRBJ2-3; maybe TRBD2 (7 bases). This CDR3 has 17 amino acids. Germline V CDR1 and CDR2: LGHNA, YSLEER. Trimming removed 3 bases from V and 6 bases from J, with 22 bases in between.

The chain recombines TRBV7-6 with TRBJ2-2, with D possibly being TRBD1 (6 bases). CDR3 size: 15 residues. Germline values: CDR1 SGHVS, CDR2 FNYEAQ. Trimming shortened V by 4 bases and J by 2 bases, and 11 bases separated the two germline ends. The CDR3 region has the DNA TGTGCCAGCAGCTCGACGGACAGTAACACCGGGGAGCTGTTTTTT. This sequence encodes CASSSTDSNTGELFF.

This chain joins TRBV6-5 and TRBJ1-5; the D is unclear. The V end lost 8 bases, the J end lost 6 bases, and 17 bases lay between the germline ends. The CDR3 covers 14 residues. Germline-derived CDR1 and CDR2 are MNHEY and SVGAGI. As DNA, the CDR3 is TGTGCCAGCTCTTGGGAACAAGGGTTTCAGCCCCAGCATTTT. Amino acids: CASSWEQGFQPQHF.

The J gene is TRBJ1-1, the V gene TRBV10-1; D is possibly TRBD1 (5 bases). The CDR3 sequence is 17 residues long. Trimming removed 2 bases at V and 0 bases at J, with 16 bases between. Germline values: CDR1 WNHNN, CDR2 SYGVQD (reference sequence). This CDR3 reads CASSEGGANDLNTEAFF. In DNA form, the CDR3 reads TGCGCCAGCAGTGAGGGAGGGGCGAATGACCTGAACACTGAAGCTTTCTTT.

The chain is built from TRBV2 and TRBJ1-3; perhaps TRBD1 as D (5 bases). V was clipped by 1 base and J by 0 bases, with 13 bases between them. The germline gives CDR1 SNHLY, CDR2 FYNNEI. The CDR3 is 17 amino acids. The CDR3 region has the DNA TGTGCCAGCAGTGAAGGGGACGGAGTAAACTCTGGAAACACCATATATTTT. Its protein product is CASSEGDGVNSGNTIYF.

This clone has just one count. The V call is TRBV25-1, the J call TRBJ2-5; the match to TRBD2 covers 9 bases. Germline CDR1 and CDR2: MGHDK and SYGVNS. Trimming cost V 3 bases and J 4 bases; bases outside gene matches: 6. CDR3 length: 15 amino acids. The CDR3 spells CASSDVAGASETQYF. CDR3 coding DNA: TGTGCCAGCAGTGACGTAGCGGGGGCTTCAGAGACCCAGTACTTC.

This chain uses TRBV5-1 with TRBJ2-3; a weak D match, TRBD2 (6 bases). Trimming cost V 5 bases and J 7 bases, with 8 bases left between them. The germline V gene has CDR1 SGHRS and CDR2 YFSETQ. This CDR3 has 11 amino acids. This CDR3 reads CASRRGNTQYF. CDR3 bases: TGCGCCAGCAGGCGCGGGAATACGCAGTATTTT.

The V gene is TRBV2, the J gene TRBJ1-5; D remains unclear. The length of the CDR3 is 16 residues. CDR1 is SNHLY and CDR2 is FYNNEI in the germline V gene. The V end was cut by 2 bases, the J end by 1 base, with 12 bases between. In DNA form, the CDR3 reads TGTGCCAGCAGTGAATTGACACCGGGGAGCAATCAGCCCCAGCATTTT. Its protein product is CASSELTPGSNQPQHF. Based on the CDR3 plus reference TRBV2 and TRBJ1-5, the full variable domain is EPEVTQTPSHQVTQMGQEVILRCVPISNHLYFYWYRQILGQKVEFLVSFYNNEISEKSEIFDDQFSVERPDGSNFTLKIRSTKLEDSAMYFCASSELTPGSNQPQHFGDGTRLSIL.

The chain joins TRBV6-5 to TRBJ2-7, with 8 bases lining up with TRBD1. V lost 6 bases, J lost 2 bases, and 9 bases stayed unmatched. The CDR3 length is 15 residues. Germline V gives CDR1 MNHEY, CDR2 SVGAGI. CDR3 sequence reads: CASRDGQGRAYEQYF. The DNA for the CDR3 is TGTGCCAGCAGAGACGGACAGGGCAGAGCCTACGAGCAGTACTTC.

The rearrangement links TRBV11-2 to TRBJ2-1; maybe TRBD1 (5 bases). Germline CDR1 SGHAT, CDR2 FQNNGV. The CDR3 totals 15 residues. The V end was cut by 0 bases, the J end by 0 bases, with 6 bases between. CDR3 DNA sequence: TGTGCCAGCAGCTTAGATCAGGGCTCCTACAATGAGCAGTTCTTC. It yields the protein CASSLDQGSYNEQFF.

The rearrangement links TRBV5-1 to TRBJ2-5; TRBD2 matches 9 bases. CDR3 length: 17 residues. V dropped 4 bases and J dropped 2; count of bases not matched to a gene: 12. The germline CDR1 and CDR2 sequences are SGHRS and YFSETQ. CDR3: CASSPGGAGGPQETQYF. The CDR3 DNA follows: TGCGCCAGCAGCCCCGGGGGAGCGGGGGGACCACAAGAGACCCAGTACTTC.